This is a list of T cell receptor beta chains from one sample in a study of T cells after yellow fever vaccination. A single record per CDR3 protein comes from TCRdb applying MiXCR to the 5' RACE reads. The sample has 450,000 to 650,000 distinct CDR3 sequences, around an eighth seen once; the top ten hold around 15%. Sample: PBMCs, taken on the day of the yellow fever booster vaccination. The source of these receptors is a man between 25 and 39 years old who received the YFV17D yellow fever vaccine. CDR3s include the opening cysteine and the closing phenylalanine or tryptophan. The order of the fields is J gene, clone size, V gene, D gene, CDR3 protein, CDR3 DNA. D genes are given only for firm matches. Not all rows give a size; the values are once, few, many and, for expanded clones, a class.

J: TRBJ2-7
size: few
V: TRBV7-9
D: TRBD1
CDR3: CASSYPGQGSPYEQYF
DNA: TGTGCCAGCAGCTACCCCGGACAGGGTAGTCCCTACGAGCAGTACTTC

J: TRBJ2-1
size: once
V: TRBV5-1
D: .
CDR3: CASSGKTGTSYNEQFF
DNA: TGCGCCAGCAGCGGGAAGACGGGAACTTCCTACAATGAGCAGTTCTTC

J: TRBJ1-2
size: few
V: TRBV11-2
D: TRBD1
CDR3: CASRPGTGGRGYTF
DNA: TGTGCCAGCAGGCCCGGGACAGGGGGCAGGGGCTACACCTTC

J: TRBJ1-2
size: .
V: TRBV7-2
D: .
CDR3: CASSPGPGGYTF
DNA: TGTGCCAGCAGCCCGGGCCCCGGGGGCTACACCTTC

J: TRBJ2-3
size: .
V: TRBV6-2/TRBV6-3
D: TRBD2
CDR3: CASKRESSTDTQYF
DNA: TGTGCCAGCAAGCGGGAATCTAGCACAGATACGCAGTATTTT

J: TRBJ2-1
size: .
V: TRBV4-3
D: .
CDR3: CASSQERKREQFF
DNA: TGCGCCAGCAGCCAAGAGCGTAAGCGGGAGCAGTTCTTC

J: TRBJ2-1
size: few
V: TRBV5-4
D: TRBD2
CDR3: CASRSGTSGSINEQFF
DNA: TGTGCCAGCAGGTCCGGGACTAGCGGGAGTATTAATGAGCAGTTCTTC

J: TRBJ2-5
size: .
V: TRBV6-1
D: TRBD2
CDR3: CASRNSGRIQETQYF
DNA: TGTGCCAGCAGGAACAGCGGGAGGATACAAGAGACCCAGTACTTC

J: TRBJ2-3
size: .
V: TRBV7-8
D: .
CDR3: CASSLVRFPGTDTQYF
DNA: TGTGCCAGCAGCTTAGTTCGGTTCCCAGGCACAGATACGCAGTATTTT

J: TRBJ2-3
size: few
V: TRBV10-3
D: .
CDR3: CAISDPVDSSDTQYF
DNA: TGTGCCATCAGTGACCCTGTGGACAGTTCAGATACGCAGTATTTT

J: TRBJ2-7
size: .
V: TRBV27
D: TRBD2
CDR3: CVAGGVLALGEQYF
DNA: TGTGTAGCGGGAGGGGTTCTGGCCCTGGGCGAGCAGTACTTC

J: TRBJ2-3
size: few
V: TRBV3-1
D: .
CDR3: CASSPNRGAQRDTQYF
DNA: TGTGCCAGCAGCCCCAACCGGGGGGCACAACGAGATACGCAGTATTTT

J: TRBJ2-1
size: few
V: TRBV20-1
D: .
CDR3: CSALTQGNEQFF
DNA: TGCAGTGCTCTGACACAGGGCAATGAGCAGTTCTTC

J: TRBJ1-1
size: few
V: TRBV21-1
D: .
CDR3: CASSRDRENTEAFF
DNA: TGTGCCAGCAGCAGGGACAGGGAAAACACTGAAGCTTTCTTT

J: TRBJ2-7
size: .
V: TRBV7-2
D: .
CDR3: CASINPGTIDEQYF
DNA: TGTGCCAGCATCAACCCGGGGACGATTGACGAGCAGTACTTC

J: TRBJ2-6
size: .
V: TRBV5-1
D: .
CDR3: CASSSKTQNLGANVLTF
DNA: TGCGCCAGCAGCTCTAAGACCCAGAACCTCGGGGCCAACGTCCTGACTTTC

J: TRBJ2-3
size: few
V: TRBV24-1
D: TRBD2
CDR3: CATSDSRTSGDTDTQYF
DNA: TGTGCCACCAGTGACTCCAGGACTAGCGGGGATACAGATACGCAGTATTTT

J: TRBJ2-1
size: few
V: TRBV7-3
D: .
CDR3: CASSLSSGVTYNEQFF
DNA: TGTGCCAGCAGCTTAAGTTCAGGGGTCACTTACAATGAGCAGTTCTTC

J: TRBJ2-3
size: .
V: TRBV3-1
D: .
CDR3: CASSQASQRLRTDTQYF
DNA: TGTGCCAGCAGCCAAGCTTCCCAACGCCTAAGAACAGATACGCAGTATTTT

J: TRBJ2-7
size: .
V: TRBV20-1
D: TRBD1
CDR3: CSHPGTGKSYEQYF
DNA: TGCAGCCATCCCGGGACAGGGAAATCCTACGAGCAGTACTTC

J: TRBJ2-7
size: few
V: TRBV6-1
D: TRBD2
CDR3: CASSRTSGSGDEQYF
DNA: TGTGCCAGCAGTAGAACTAGCGGGAGCGGCGACGAGCAGTACTTC

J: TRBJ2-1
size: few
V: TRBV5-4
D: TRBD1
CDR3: CASSTDDRGRQGEQFF
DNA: TGTGCCAGCAGCACCGATGACAGGGGGCGCCAGGGTGAGCAGTTCTTC

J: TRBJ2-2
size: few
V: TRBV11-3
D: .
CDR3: CASSLKGGENTGELFF
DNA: TGTGCCAGCAGCTTGAAGGGCGGGGAGAACACCGGGGAGCTGTTTTTT

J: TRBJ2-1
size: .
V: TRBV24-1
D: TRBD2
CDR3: CATSVTGGGNEQFF
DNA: TGTGCCACCAGTGTAACGGGAGGGGGCAATGAGCAGTTCTTC

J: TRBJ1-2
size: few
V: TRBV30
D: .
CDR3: CAWSVRSGSYGYTF
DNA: TGTGCCTGGAGTGTACGGTCAGGTTCCTATGGCTACACCTTC

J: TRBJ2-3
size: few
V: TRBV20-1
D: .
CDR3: CSARGSSPGGTDTQYF
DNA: TGCAGTGCTAGAGGTAGCTCCCCAGGGGGCACAGATACGCAGTATTTT

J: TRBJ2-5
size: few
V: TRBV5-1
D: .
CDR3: CASSPWTAGETQYF
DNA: TGCGCCAGCAGCCCCTGGACAGCCGGAGAGACCCAGTACTTC

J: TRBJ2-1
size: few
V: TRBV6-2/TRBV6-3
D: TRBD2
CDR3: CASASGRPRDEQFF
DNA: TGTGCCAGCGCTAGCGGGAGGCCACGCGATGAGCAGTTCTTC

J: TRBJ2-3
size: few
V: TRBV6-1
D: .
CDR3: CASSPLSASSGDTQYF
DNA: TGTGCCAGCAGCCCCCTCAGTGCCAGTAGCGGAGATACGCAGTATTTT

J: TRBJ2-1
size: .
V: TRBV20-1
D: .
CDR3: CSARGGASLNEQFF
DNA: TGCAGTGCTAGAGGGGGGGCTAGTCTGAATGAGCAGTTCTTC

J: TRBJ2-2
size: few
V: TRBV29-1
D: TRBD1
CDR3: CSVGQGAGGSGLFF
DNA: TGCAGCGTTGGACAGGGGGCTGGCGGGAGCGGGCTGTTTTTT

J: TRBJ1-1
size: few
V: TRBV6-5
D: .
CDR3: CASSYSARGGTEAFF
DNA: TGTGCCAGCAGTTACTCGGCCAGGGGAGGCACTGAAGCTTTCTTT

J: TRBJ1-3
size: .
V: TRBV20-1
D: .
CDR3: CSAFPDGSSGNTIYF
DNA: TGCAGTGCTTTCCCGGACGGGAGCTCTGGAAACACCATATATTTT

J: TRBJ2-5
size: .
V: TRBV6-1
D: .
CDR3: CASSDGRRQETQYF
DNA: TGTGCCAGCAGCGACGGAAGGAGACAAGAGACCCAGTACTTC

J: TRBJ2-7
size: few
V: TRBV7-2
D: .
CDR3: CASSLEPGDYEQYF
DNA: TGTGCCAGCAGCTTAGAACCAGGGGATTACGAGCAGTACTTC

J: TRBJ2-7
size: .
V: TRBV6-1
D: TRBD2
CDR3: CASSAVLAASSYEQYF
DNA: TGTGCCAGCAGTGCAGTACTAGCGGCGTCTTCCTACGAGCAGTACTTC

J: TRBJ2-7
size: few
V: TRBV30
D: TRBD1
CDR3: CAWRNTGTGYEQYF
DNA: TGTGCCTGGAGGAATACCGGGACAGGGTACGAGCAGTACTTC

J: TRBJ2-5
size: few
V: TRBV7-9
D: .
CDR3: CASSIELETQYF
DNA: TGTGCCAGCAGTATAGAGTTGGAGACCCAGTACTTC

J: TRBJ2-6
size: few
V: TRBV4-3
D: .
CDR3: CASSQDRGTGANVLTF
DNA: TGCGCCAGCAGCCAAGATCGGGGCACTGGGGCCAACGTCCTGACTTTC

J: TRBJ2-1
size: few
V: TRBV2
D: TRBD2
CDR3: CASSEGSSGRSEQFF
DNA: TGTGCCAGCAGTGAGGGGTCTAGCGGGAGGAGTGAGCAGTTCTTC

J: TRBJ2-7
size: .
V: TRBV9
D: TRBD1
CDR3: CASSVGDRNYELYF
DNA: TGTGCCAGCAGCGTGGGGGACAGGAACTACGAGCTGTACTTC

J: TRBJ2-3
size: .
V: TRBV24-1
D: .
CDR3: CATSSDRLARDTQYF
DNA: TGTGCCACCAGCTCCGACAGGCTCGCAAGGGATACGCAGTATTTT

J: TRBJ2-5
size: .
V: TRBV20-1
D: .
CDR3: CSVFSTGAETQYF
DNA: TGCAGTGTGTTTTCTACGGGTGCTGAGACCCAGTACTTC

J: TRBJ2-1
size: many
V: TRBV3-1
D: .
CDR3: CASSPQMLGLGYNEQFF
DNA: TGTGCCAGCAGCCCTCAGATGTTGGGTCTCGGATACAATGAGCAGTTCTTC

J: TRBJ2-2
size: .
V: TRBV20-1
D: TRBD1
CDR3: CSASRGQGDTGELFF
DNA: TGCAGTGCGAGCCGGGGACAGGGTGACACCGGGGAGCTGTTTTTT

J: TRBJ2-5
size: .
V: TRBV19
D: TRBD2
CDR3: CASSNPRGTSGSGETQYF
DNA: TGTGCCAGTAGTAACCCCCGTGGGACTAGCGGGAGTGGAGAGACCCAGTACTTC

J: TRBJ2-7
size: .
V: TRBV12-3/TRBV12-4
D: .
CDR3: CASSFKGEQYF
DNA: TGTGCCAGCAGTTTTAAGGGTGAGCAGTACTTC

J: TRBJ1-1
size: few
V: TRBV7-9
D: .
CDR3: CASNLGDTFEAFF
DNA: TGTGCCAGCAACCTGGGGGACACCTTTGAAGCTTTCTTT

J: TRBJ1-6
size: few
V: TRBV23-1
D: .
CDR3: CASSQGQPDNSPLHF
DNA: TGCGCCAGCAGTCAAGGACAGCCCGATAATTCACCCCTCCACTTT

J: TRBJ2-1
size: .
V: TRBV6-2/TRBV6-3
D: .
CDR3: CASSYSLNATALFYNEQFF
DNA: TGTGCCAGCAGTTACTCGTTAAATGCAACGGCCTTATTCTACAATGAGCAGTTCTTC

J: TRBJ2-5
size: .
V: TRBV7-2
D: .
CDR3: CASNPGLETQYF
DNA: TGTGCCAGCAACCCTGGTTTGGAGACCCAGTACTTC

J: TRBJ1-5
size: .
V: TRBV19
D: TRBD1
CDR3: CATRGVGTGSNQPQHF
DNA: TGTGCCACAAGGGGGGTCGGGACAGGCAGCAATCAGCCCCAGCATTTT